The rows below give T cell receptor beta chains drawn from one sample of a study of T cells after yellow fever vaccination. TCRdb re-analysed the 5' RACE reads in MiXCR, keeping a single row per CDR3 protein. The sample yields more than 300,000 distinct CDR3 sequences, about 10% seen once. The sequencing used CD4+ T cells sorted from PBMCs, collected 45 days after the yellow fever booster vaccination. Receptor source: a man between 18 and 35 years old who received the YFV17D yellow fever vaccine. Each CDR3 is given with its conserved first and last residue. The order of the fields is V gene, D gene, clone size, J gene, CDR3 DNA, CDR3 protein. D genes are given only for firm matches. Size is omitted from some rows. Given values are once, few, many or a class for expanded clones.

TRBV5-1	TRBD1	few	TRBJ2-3	TGCGCCAGCAGCTTGGAACGGACAGGGACAGATACGCAGTATTTT	CASSLERTGTDTQYF
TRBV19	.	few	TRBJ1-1	TGTGCCAGTAGTACCCCGAGGTGGAACACTGAAGCTTTCTTT	CASSTPRWNTEAFF
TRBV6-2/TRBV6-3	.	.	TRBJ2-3	TGTGCCAGCAGTTACGAGGACGGGGGCACAGATACGCAGTATTTT	CASSYEDGGTDTQYF
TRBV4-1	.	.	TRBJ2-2	TGCGCCAGCAGCCATGACCCGCGGGTCACCGGGGAGCTGTTTTTT	CASSHDPRVTGELFF
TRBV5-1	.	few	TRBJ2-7	TGCGCCAGCAGCTTGGAGGGTTCGGACGAGCAGTACTTC	CASSLEGSDEQYF
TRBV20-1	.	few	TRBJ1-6	TGCAGTGCTAGAGATCCGAGGGGAGGAGATTCACCCCTCCACTTT	CSARDPRGGDSPLHF
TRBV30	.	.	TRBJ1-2	TGTGCCTGGAGTGAGGCTAACTATGGCTACACCTTC	CAWSEANYGYTF
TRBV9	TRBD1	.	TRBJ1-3	TGTGCCAGCAGCGTACGGGGGACAGGGGACGTTGGCCCTGGAAACACCATATATTTT	CASSVRGTGDVGPGNTIYF
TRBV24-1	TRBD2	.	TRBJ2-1	TGTGCCACCAGTGACCCTGGACTAGCGGGGAGCCTGTTCTTC	CATSDPGLAGSLFF
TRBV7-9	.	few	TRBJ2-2	TGTGCCTACGATTCAGGGCTTCGTATGGAGCTGTTTTTT	CAYDSGLRMELFF
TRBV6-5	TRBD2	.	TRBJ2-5	TGTGCCAGCAGTGACCGAAGCGGGGGGGCCGTTTGGGAGACCCAGTACTTC	CASSDRSGGAVWETQYF
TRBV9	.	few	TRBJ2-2	TGTGCCAGCAGCGTAGTAGGGAACACCGGGGAGCTGTTTTTT	CASSVVGNTGELFF
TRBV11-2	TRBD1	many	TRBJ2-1	TGTGCCAGCAGCTCGCGACAGGGGTCGGATGAGCAGTTCTTC	CASSSRQGSDEQFF
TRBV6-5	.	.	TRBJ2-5	TGTGCCAGCAGTTACTTTAGTCCCGTACAAGAGACCCAGTACTTC	CASSYFSPVQETQYF
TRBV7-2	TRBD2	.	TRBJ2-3	TGTGCCAGCAGCTTAGTTAGCGGGGGGGCCGTTAGGACAGATACGCAGTATTTT	CASSLVSGGAVRTDTQYF